The 3 T cell receptor beta chains below all came from one sample that was sequenced in a study of blood T cell repertoires in COVID-19. Profiling relied on immunoSEQ multiplex PCR, and the TCRdb table lists in-frame clones only, not all of them. The sample shows roughly 290,000 clones, approximately 85% of them seen only once. Sequenced sample: PBMCs or T cells enriched from blood (not recorded which). These receptors came from a woman in her twenties or thirties who had recovered from COVID-19.

This clone occurred once. The J gene is TRBJ2-1, the V gene TRBV5-1; perhaps TRBD1 as D (5 bases). CDR3 length: 11 residues. Germline V gene data show CDR1 as SGHRS and CDR2 as YFSETQ. The germline V and J ends were trimmed by 7 bases and 8 bases, with 10 bases remaining between them. CDR3 DNA sequence: TGCGCCAGCCAGGGTTCGGATGAGCAGTTCTTC. It encodes CASQGSDEQFF.

The chain combines TRBV5-6 with TRBJ1-6; no reliable D call. The CDR3 is 13 amino acids. Looked up from germline, CDR1 is SGHDT and CDR2 is YYEEEE. V was trimmed by 0 bases and J by 7 bases, leaving 5 bases between them. Here the CDR3 reads CASSLAGNSPLHF. CDR3 coding DNA: TGTGCCAGCAGCTTGGCCGGGAATTCACCCCTCCACTTT. The full variable domain, its missing parts supplied by reference TRBV5-6 and TRBJ1-6, is DAGVTQSPTHLIKTRGQQVTLRCSPKSGHDTVSWYQQALGQGPQFIFQYYEEEERQRGNFPDRFSGHQFPNYSSELNVNALLLGDSALYLCASSLAGNSPLHFGNGTRLTVT.

CDR3 nucleotide sequence: TGTGCCACCAGCAGAGAGAAGCGGGGGAAGGAGTACTTC. Translation gives CATSREKRGKEYF. V gene TRBV15 combines with J gene TRBJ2-7; 8 bases align to TRBD2. There are 13 residues in the CDR3. The ends lost 0 bases at V and 11 bases at J; junction bases unmatched: 6. Germline CDR1 is LNHNV and CDR2 is YYDKDF (reference sequence).